This T cell receptor beta chain emerged from a study of graft-versus-host responses after intestinal transplantation (dated by TCRdb to the early 2020s). Describing the broader study: Recipients received multivisceral, liver-intestinal, or isolated intestinal transplants. All recipients received anti-thymocyte globulin induction followed by maintenance tacrolimus and steroids for around 3 years. Rather than going through the commercial service, samples from a few later patients were sequenced in-house on an Illumina MiSeq and processed with MiXCR. After intestinal transplantation, graft-versus-host and host-versus-graft alloreactive T cell clones were followed in the graft, circulation and bone marrow using bulk TCR-beta CDR3 sequencing. Of the 20 to 25 intestinal transplant recipients enrolled in the cohort, one of whom was a retransplant, 3 patients without pretransplant specimens were excluded. A peak of at least 4% donor T cells among recipient peripheral blood mononuclear cells was the definition used for donor T cell macrochimerism. To identify alloreactive clones, pre-transplant mixed lymphocyte reaction products were sequenced and compared with unstimulated pre-transplant donor and recipient T cells. Beyond this particular receptor, the publication reports: GvH clones were detected in recipient bone marrow, and some appeared earlier in ileal mucosa or blood, consistent with an intestinal mucosal origin. The relatively low number and heterogeneity of intestinal transplant patients limited the conclusions. Early after transplant, peak levels of circulating GvH clones were found to be associated with declines in HvG clones. High GvH to HvG T cell clonal ratios were observed in the allografts of patients with donor T cell macrochimerism.

A word on this clone: The clone's antigen remains unknown. Base qualities are missing; no much larger clone stands one base away.

Library construction relied on the immunoSEQ multiplex PCR assay. In most patients, genomic DNA was isolated using the Qiagen DNeasy Blood and Tissue Kit and sent frozen to Adaptive Biotechnologies for TCR sequencing. Adaptive Biotechnologies carried out high-throughput TCR-beta CDR3 sequencing of genomic DNA for most patients. The original methods were these. Adaptive's ImmunoSEQ software supplied the TCR sequencing data for 15 to 20 patients, while MiXCR and VDJtools were used to process a few other patients. CD4 versus CD8 sorting errors were corrected by removing sequences found in both subsets at a frequency ratio below 5:1. CDR3 nucleotide sequences shared between donor and recipient were removed because the origin of such sequences could not be assigned. To count as alloreactive, a clone needed at least 2-fold expansion over unstimulated cells and a minimum CFSE-low frequency of 0.002% (template counts) or 0.001% (read counts). Clones were considered mappable if detected in sequenced pre-transplant spleen, lymph node, or MLR CFSE-low populations of the donor or recipient. The cumulative frequency of alloreactive clones was calculated as a percentage of all sequences, weighted by copy number. TCRdb stores this immuneACCESS table with in-frame sequences only. Part of the clones is absent; in the studies checked, under half of the shortfall reflects unresolved V genes, and no reason is known for the rest. Clonal size and the V and J genes are those of that table, whereas D and trimming came from the DNA. The sample table lists about 100,000 clones, about 90% of them with a count of one. The top ten clonotypes cover roughly 0.9% of the sample.

What the time point label conveys for this sample: cells obtained before transplantation from donor or recipient. CD3+CD4+ and CD3+CD8+ populations were FACS-sorted from unstimulated pre-transplant donor and recipient cells taken from spleen or lymph nodes. The source was unstimulated CD4+ T cells sorted from spleen or lymph node cells, collected before intestinal transplant. This TCR derives from a human donor who received an intestinal transplant.

The CDR3 loop reads CASSPRTSGEWADTQYF. The DNA reads TGTGCCAGCAGCCCCAGGACTAGCGGGGAGTGGGCAGATACGCAGTATTTT. The chain is encoded by TRBV9 joined to TRBJ2-3; 12 bases in the middle match TRBD2. CDR1 SGDLS and CDR2 YYNGEE were looked up in the germline V gene. Spanning cysteine to phenylalanine, the CDR3 consists of 17 amino acids. Only the CDR3 part of the read is kept: 51 bases, read in frame from the first base. V ends up 4 bases short and J 4 bases short, with an unmatched junction base count of 10.